This T cell receptor (beta chain) was sequenced during a study of patients and donors after allogeneic stem cell transplantation. Germline lookup yields CDR1 DFQATT and CDR2 SNEGSKA (reference sequence). The CDR3 spans 14 residues. In TCRdb, the RT-PCR reads were re-called with MiXCR into one record per CDR3 protein. The repertoire has 800,000 to 1,000,000 distinct CDR3 sequences, around 17% of them found once; the top ten carry 5.5% to 6.5%. V gene TRBV20-1 combines with J gene TRBJ2-7; 8 nucleotides line up with TRBD2. The clonotype originates from a human donor who was either an allogeneic HSCT recipient or a stem cell or donor lymphocyte infusion donor (not recorded which). It is not recorded whose cells these are; they may come from a transplant donor. The specimen sequenced was blood, either unsorted or a sorted T cell fraction (not recorded which). The CDR3 protein is CSERRRPGGDEQYF. DNA for the CDR3: TGCAGCGAACGCCGGCGCCCGGGAGGGGACGAGCAGTACTTC.